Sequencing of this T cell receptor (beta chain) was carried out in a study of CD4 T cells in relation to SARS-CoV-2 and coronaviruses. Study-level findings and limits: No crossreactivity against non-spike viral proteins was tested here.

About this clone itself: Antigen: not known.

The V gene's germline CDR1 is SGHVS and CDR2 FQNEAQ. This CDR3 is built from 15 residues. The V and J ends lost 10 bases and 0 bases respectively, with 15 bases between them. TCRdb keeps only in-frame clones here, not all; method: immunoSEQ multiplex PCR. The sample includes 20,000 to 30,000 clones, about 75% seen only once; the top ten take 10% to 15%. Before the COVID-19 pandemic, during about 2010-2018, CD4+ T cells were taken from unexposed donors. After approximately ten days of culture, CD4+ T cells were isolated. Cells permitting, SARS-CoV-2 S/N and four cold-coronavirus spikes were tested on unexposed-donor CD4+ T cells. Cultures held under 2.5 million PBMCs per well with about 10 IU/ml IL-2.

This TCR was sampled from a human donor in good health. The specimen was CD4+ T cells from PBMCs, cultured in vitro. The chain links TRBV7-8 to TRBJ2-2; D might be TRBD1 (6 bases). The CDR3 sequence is CATGQGPANTGELFF. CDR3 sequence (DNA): TGTGCCACCGGTCAGGGGCCCGCGAACACCGGGGAGCTGTTTTTT. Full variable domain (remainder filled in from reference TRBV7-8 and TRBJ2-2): GAGVSQSPRYKVAKRGQDVALRCDPISGHVSLFWYQQALGQGPEFLTYFQNEAQLDKSGLPSDRFFAERPEGSVSTLKIQRTQQEDSAVYLCATGQGPANTGELFFGEGSRLTVL.